What follows are 20 T cell receptor beta chains derived from one specimen sequenced in a study of T-cell reconstitution after alpha-beta-depleted transplantation in children. It was with unique molecular identifiers that the TCRbeta library was prepared. From the PCR reads, TCRdb called clonotypes with MiXCR, one entry per CDR3 protein. Of 450,000 to 600,000 distinct CDR3 sequences in the sample, around 13% were seen once. The sequenced sample was PBMCs, mostly from graft donor cells, obtained 360 days after TCRalphabeta/CD19-depleted stem cell transplant. The receptor source for this set is a male patient between 10 and 17 years old who had a stem cell transplant for acute myeloid leukemia, so the T cells may come from the graft donor.

The chain uses TRBV29-1 and TRBJ1-2, with 8 bases fitting TRBD1. Germline loops: CDR1 SQVTM, CDR2 ANQGSEA. The J segment lost 1 base and the V segment lost 6 bases, leaving 7 bases of the junction unmatched. The CDR3 runs to 14 residues. This CDR3 is CSVRTGLLNYGYTF. CDR3 nucleotides: TGCAGCGTCCGGACAGGGTTGCTTAACTATGGCTACACCTTC.

This sequence joins TRBV20-1 and TRBJ2-7; D possibly corresponds to TRBD2 (7 bases). The CDR3 spans 15 residues. Per germline, CDR1 DFQATT and CDR2 SNEGSKA (reference sequence). V lost 5 bases and J lost 3, with 20 bases in between. The CDR3: CSAGRRGGPFYEQYF. The CDR3 region has the DNA TGCAGTGCTGGACGAAGGGGGGGGCCGTTCTACGAGCAGTACTTC.

This clonotype was found once. This chain links TRBV7-8 with TRBJ2-1; 11 bases agree with TRBD2. V lost 2 bases and J lost 8; bases outside the gene matches: 2. This CDR3 is built from 14 residues. Per germline, CDR1 SGHVS and CDR2 FQNEAQ. The CDR3 loop reads CASSLPSGGYEQFF. The CDR3 region has the DNA TGTGCCAGCAGCTTACCTAGCGGGGGGTATGAGCAGTTCTTC. The full variable domain, rest sourced from reference TRBV7-8 and TRBJ2-1, is GAGVSQSPRYKVAKRGQDVALRCDPISGHVSLFWYQQALGQGPEFLTYFQNEAQLDKSGLPSDRFFAERPEGSVSTLKIQRTQQEDSAVYLCASSLPSGGYEQFFGPGTRLTVL.

The chain joins TRBV20-1 to TRBJ2-7; no clear D. In germline, CDR1 is DFQATT, CDR2 SNEGSKA (reference sequence). There are 13 residues in the CDR3. Trimming pared 3 bases from V and 2 bases from J, leaving 11 bases between. The CDR3 reads CSASVGNPYEQYF. CDR3 sequence (DNA): TGCAGTGCTAGTGTCGGAAACCCCTACGAGCAGTACTTC.

The chain couples TRBV6-2 or TRBV6-3 to TRBJ2-1, with a weak D call TRBD2 (5 bases). CDR1 and CDR2 from the germline V gene are MNHEY and SVGEGT. The CDR3 is made up of 16 amino acids. The germline V and J ends were trimmed by 2 bases and 3 bases, with 14 bases remaining between them. The CDR3 protein is CASSYGTSTIYNEQFF. The CDR3 region has the DNA TGTGCCAGCAGTTACGGTACATCGACTATCTACAATGAGCAGTTCTTC.

The CDR3 sequence is CASSSTGLGETQYF. CDR3 nucleotides: TGTGCCAGCAGTTCGACAGGGTTGGGAGAGACCCAGTACTTC. The genes are TRBV7-2 and TRBJ2-5, with 7 bases matching TRBD1. J lost 4 bases, V lost 6 bases, and 8 bases had no gene match. The germline V gene has CDR1 SGHTA and CDR2 FQGNSA. This CDR3 is 14 amino acids long.

J is TRBJ2-3 and V is TRBV28; D could derive from TRBD1 or TRBD2 (5 bases each). The germline CDR1 and CDR2 sequences are MDHEN and SYDVKM. This CDR3 has 15 residues. V gave up 6 bases and J gave up 2 bases, with 15 bases separating them. The CDR3 sequence is CASSSWGINTDTQYF. The CDR3 DNA reads as TGTGCCAGCAGCTCCTGGGGGATTAACACAGATACGCAGTATTTT.

This clonotype was detected a few times. V is TRBV28 and J is TRBJ1-2; the D gene is possibly TRBD1 (5 bases). Looked up from germline, CDR1 is MDHEN and CDR2 is SYDVKM. The CDR3 is 13 residues long. Trimming removed 6 bases at V and 6 bases at J, with 14 bases between. CDR3 protein: CASRGGGLHGYTF. The CDR3 DNA reads TGTGCCAGCAGGGGGGGAGGGTTGCATGGCTACACCTTC.

This clonotype showed up just a few times. The rearrangement joins TRBV12-3 or TRBV12-4 to TRBJ2-7; a possible D gene is TRBD2 (5 bases). The V gene lost 6 bases and the J gene lost 3 bases, with 18 bases spanning the gap. The CDR3 loop spans 15 amino acids. For the CDR3, the DNA is TGTGCCAGCAGCCTTTCCCGGGGTGATGACTACGAGCAGTACTTC. Translation: CASSLSRGDDYEQYF.

This clonotype was detected a few times. The genes are TRBV14 and TRBJ1-2, with TRBD1 matching 10 bases. The CDR3 has 16 residues. The germline V gene encodes CDR1 SGHDN and CDR2 FVKESK. With 8 bases clipped from V and 4 bases from J, the junction kept 13 bases outside the gene matches. This CDR3 reads CASGVYRDRGGYGYTF. The CDR3 DNA follows: TGTGCCAGCGGGGTATACCGGGACAGGGGCGGCTATGGCTACACCTTC.

The CDR3 nucleotides read TGTGCCAGCAGCGTGGGACAGGGCGAGGGCTACACCTTC. Its protein product is CASSVGQGEGYTF. This chain links TRBV7-6 with TRBJ1-2, with TRBD1 matching 9 bases. CDR1 is SGHVS and CDR2 is FNYEAQ in the germline V gene. The V and J ends lost 5 bases and 8 bases, in that order; junction bases with no gene match: 6. This CDR3 is 13 amino acids long.

The chain couples TRBV7-2 to TRBJ2-6; D remains unclear. The V and J ends lost 1 base and 2 bases respectively, with 9 bases between them. Germline V gives CDR1 SGHTA, CDR2 FQGNSA. The CDR3 extends over 16 amino acids. DNA of the CDR3: TGTGCCAGCAGCTTAGTTGTGACACCTGGGGCCAACGTCCTGACTTTC. Translating it yields CASSLVVTPGANVLTF.

Ten or more counts support this clonotype. The CDR3 DNA sequence: TGCAGCGTTACACTCACAGATACGCAGTATTTT. It specifies CSVTLTDTQYF. The V gene is TRBV29-1, the J gene TRBJ2-3; D unclear. Trimming removed 5 bases at V and 2 bases at J, with 5 bases between. This CDR3 contains 11 residues. CDR1 is SQVTM, CDR2 ANQGSEA, per germline.

This sequence joins TRBV7-2 and TRBJ2-3, with D possibly being TRBD2 (7 bases). Germline CDR1 and CDR2: SGHTA and FQGNSA. There are 16 residues in the CDR3. Trimming took off 4 bases at V and 7 bases at J, with 21 bases between the two ends. The CDR3 DNA follows: TGTGCCAGCAGCTCGCAGGGGAGCGGGGTAGGATATACGCAGTATTTT. Translating gives CASSSQGSGVGYTQYF.

This rearrangement joins TRBV28 to TRBJ2-3; TRBD1 agrees at 8 bases. The germline gives CDR1 MDHEN, CDR2 SYDVKM. The ends lost 2 bases at V and 1 base at J; junction bases unmatched: 2. This CDR3 has 15 amino acids. This CDR3 reads CASSLQQGGTDTQYF. CDR3 bases: TGTGCCAGCAGTTTACAACAGGGGGGCACAGATACGCAGTATTTT.

This clonotype was observed many times. This chain joins TRBV12-3 or TRBV12-4 and TRBJ2-7; D might be TRBD2 (6 bases). The CDR3 covers 12 residues. V was cut by 6 bases and J by 3 bases, with 9 bases left in between. The CDR3 nucleotides are TGTGCCAGCAGGCGGGACCTCTACGAGCAGTACTTC. It yields the protein CASRRDLYEQYF.

In this sample, this clonotype turned up many times. The rearrangement joins TRBV5-1 to TRBJ2-1; 12 nucleotides match TRBD2. CDR3 size: 17 residues. Germline values: CDR1 SGHRS, CDR2 YFSETQ. V was pared by 6 bases and J by 4 bases, with 11 bases of the junction left unmatched. CDR3 sequence (DNA): TGCGCCAGCAAGAATCCTAGCGGGAGGGCCTCGTACAATGAGCAGTTCTTC. Protein: CASKNPSGRASYNEQFF.

The chain joins TRBV20-1 to TRBJ2-1; no clear D. The germline V gene has CDR1 DFQATT and CDR2 SNEGSKA (reference sequence). Trimming took 7 bases from V and 2 from J, leaving 12 bases between them. The CDR3 is 13 amino acids. The CDR3: CSGAAAAYNEQFF. In DNA, the CDR3 is TGCAGTGGGGCCGCGGCAGCCTACAATGAGCAGTTCTTC.

This clonotype was seen only a few times. The chain links TRBV2 to TRBJ2-7; 9 bases align to TRBD1. The CDR3 runs 15 residues. Germline V gene data show CDR1 as SNHLY and CDR2 as FYNNEI. V was clipped by 4 bases and J by 1 base; unmatched bases: 5. This CDR3 is CASSVGTGWSYEQYF. The CDR3 DNA follows: TGTGCCAGCAGTGTTGGGACAGGGTGGTCCTACGAGCAGTACTTC. Using reference TRBV2 and TRBJ2-7 for the parts outside the CDR3, the full variable domain is EPEVTQTPSHQVTQMGQEVILRCVPISNHLYFYWYRQILGQKVEFLVSFYNNEISEKSEIFDDQFSVERPDGSNFTLKIRSTKLEDSAMYFCASSVGTGWSYEQYFGPGTRLTVT.

This chain links TRBV10-3 with TRBJ2-1, with 7 bases that match TRBD1. The CDR3 has 14 amino acids. The germline V gene encodes CDR1 ENHRY and CDR2 SYGVKD. J was trimmed by 8 bases and V by 7 bases; bases with no gene match: 11. Written as DNA, the CDR3 is TGTGCCATCAATCGAGGGACAGTTGACTATGAGCAGTTCTTC. Translation gives CAINRGTVDYEQFF.